Shown below are 17 T cell receptor beta chains from a single sample sequenced in a study of Graves' ophthalmopathy and Graves' hyperthyroidism. TCR beta CDR3 regions were amplified from RNA transcripts. First-round RT-PCR employed HTBI primers, with a second-round multiplex PCR after it. TCRdb recomputed calls from the multiplex PCR reads with MiXCR, one row per CDR3 protein. This sample carries roughly 500,000 distinct CDR3 sequences, 14% of them seen once, and the ten largest clones take 9.8%. Sequenced material: blood. The receptor source for this set is a woman in her 30s with Graves' ophthalmopathy.

In its sample, this clonotype was seen many times. The chain has TRBV6-2 or TRBV6-3 and TRBJ1-2; maybe TRBD1 (6 bases). This CDR3 region has 15 residues. CDR1 is MNHEY, CDR2 SVGEGT, per germline. Trimming stripped 2 bases from V and 2 bases from J, with 12 bases between. The CDR3 nucleotides read TGTGCCAGCAGTTACCACAGGGAGATCAACTATGGCTACACCTTC. Residues: CASSYHREINYGYTF.

This chain connects TRBV7-2 to TRBJ1-1; D unresolved. Germline V lookup: CDR1 SGHTA, CDR2 FQGNSA. This CDR3 has 12 residues. The ends were cut back, 1 base at V and 11 bases at J, with 11 bases in the middle. CDR3 DNA sequence: TGTGCCAGCAGCTTAGAGATCGGGGTCGCTTTCTTT. Translation: CASSLEIGVAFF.

This clonotype has a count of ten or more. The rearrangement uses TRBV10-3 and TRBJ1-5, with D unclear. The CDR3 is 13 amino acids. Trimming pared 0 bases from V and 5 bases from J, leaving 5 bases between. In germline, CDR1 is ENHRY, CDR2 SYGVKD. CDR3 sequence (DNA): TGTGCCATCAGTGAGTCTAAGGATCAGCCCCAGCATTTT. Amino acids: CAISESKDQPQHF.

Many counts were recorded for this clonotype. This chain joins TRBV6-1 and TRBJ1-5; D might be TRBD1 (6 bases). V shed 7 bases and J shed 3 bases, with 16 bases lying between them. From germline, CDR1 is MNHNS and CDR2 SASEGT. The CDR3 has 15 amino acids. CDR3 residues: CASIEGWGLNQPQHF. Here the CDR3 DNA reads TGTGCCAGCATCGAGGGTTGGGGGCTCAATCAGCCCCAGCATTTT.

In this sample, this clonotype turned up a few times. V is TRBV19 and J is TRBJ2-2; D gene uncertain. The germline V gene has CDR1 LNHDA and CDR2 SQIVND (reference sequence). The length of the CDR3 is 14 residues. Trimming took 3 bases from V and 5 from J, leaving 10 bases between them. CDR3 DNA sequence: TGTGCCAGTAGTATGTCCCTGGGTACCGGGGAGCTGTTTTTT. Its translation is CASSMSLGTGELFF.

This clonotype has just a few counts. The chain links TRBV3-1 to TRBJ1-1; possibly TRBD1 for D (6 bases). Germline assignment: CDR1 LGHDT and CDR2 YNNKEL (reference sequence). This CDR3 has 16 residues. V lost 4 bases and J lost 1, with 16 bases in between. The chain's CDR3 is CASSPIQEGGNTEAFF. The CDR3 region has the DNA TGTGCCAGCAGCCCCATCCAAGAGGGGGGGAACACTGAAGCTTTCTTT.

The rearrangement uses TRBV20-1 and TRBJ2-3; 10 bases match TRBD1. With V trimmed by 3 bases and J by 0 bases, 15 bases remained unmatched. The germline gives CDR1 DFQATT, CDR2 SNEGSKA (reference sequence). The CDR3 covers 19 residues. The chain's CDR3 is CSAREQGTGEPSSTDTQYF. CDR3 nucleotides: TGCAGTGCTAGGGAACAGGGGACAGGGGAGCCTTCTAGCACAGATACGCAGTATTTT.

The table lists this clonotype with many counts. This rearrangement joins TRBV5-1 to TRBJ1-1; 9 bases match TRBD1. The CDR3 covers 16 residues. The trim removed 4 bases at V and 5 bases at J, leaving 12 bases unmatched. Germline CDR1 SGHRS, CDR2 YFSETQ. CDR3: CASSQIPGTGKTEAFF. CDR3 nucleotides: TGCGCCAGCAGCCAGATTCCCGGGACAGGGAAAACTGAAGCTTTCTTT.

This clonotype showed up many times. The chain links TRBV30 to TRBJ2-4, with D unresolved. The CDR3 is made up of 15 amino acids. V lost 5 bases, J lost 0 bases, and 14 bases lay in between. Germline CDR1 and CDR2: GTSNPN and SVGIG (reference sequence). The CDR3 nucleotides are TGTGCCTGGGGATATTTAACAGAAGCCAAAAACATTCAGTACTTC. Translation gives CAWGYLTEAKNIQYF.

There are many counts of this clonotype. This rearrangement joins TRBV5-5 to TRBJ1-1; no reliable D call. Germline V CDR1 and CDR2: SGHKS, YYEKEE (reference sequence). There are 12 residues in the CDR3. The V and J ends lost 4 bases and 5 bases respectively, with 9 bases between them. The CDR3 bases are TGTGCCAGCAGCAACACGGTTACTGAAGCTTTCTTT. Its protein is CASSNTVTEAFF.

This clonotype was observed at least ten times. The V gene is TRBV7-2, the J gene TRBJ2-5; D call uncertain. This CDR3 region has 13 residues. Trimming removed 3 bases from V and 2 bases from J, with 7 bases in between. Germline CDR1 SGHTA, CDR2 FQGNSA. In DNA form, the CDR3 reads TGTGCCAGCAGCTTCTTTCAGCAAGAGACCCAGTACTTC. This encodes CASSFFQQETQYF.

The CDR3: CATRGNYNSPLHF. CDR3 bases: TGTGCCACCCGGGGGAACTATAATTCACCCCTCCACTTT. The chain links TRBV10-3 to TRBJ1-6, with a tentative D call TRBD1 (5 bases). V lost 10 bases to trimming and J lost 3 bases, with 10 bases between them. This CDR3 is built from 13 residues. The V gene's germline CDR1 is ENHRY and CDR2 SYGVKD.

The table lists this clonotype with many counts. This rearrangement joins TRBV5-1 to TRBJ2-7; TRBD1 matches 7 bases. The CDR3 sequence is 15 residues long. CDR1 and CDR2 from the germline V gene are SGHRS and YFSETQ. Trimming took 1 base from V and 4 from J; bases not matched to a gene: 8. CDR3: CASSLTGQLQYEQYF. The CDR3 DNA sequence: TGCGCCAGCAGCTTGACGGGACAGCTTCAGTACGAGCAGTACTTC. Drawing the rest from reference TRBV5-1 and TRBJ2-7, the complete variable domain is KAGVTQTPRYLIKTRGQQVTLSCSPISGHRSVSWYQQTPGQGLQFLFEYFSETQRNKGNFPGRFSGRQFSNSRSEMNVSTLELGDSALYLCASSLTGQLQYEQYFGPGTRLTVT.

A word on this clonotype: Germline is not matched at one junction end, which may reflect a read error. V and J are TRBV12-3 or TRBV12-4 and TRBJ2-7, with unresolved D. This CDR3 is built from 10 residues. CDR3 sequence reads: CASRGYEQCF. The CDR3 region has the DNA TGTGCCAGCAGGGGATACGAGCAGTGCTTC.

As to this clonotype: The CDR3 does not close with the conserved phenylalanine or tryptophan, likely indicating a read error. Because the CDR3's place on the DNA is in doubt, the DNA is left out and the CDR3 is given as listed by TCRdb. The chain is built from TRBV24-1 and TRBJ1-1; the DNA was not compared with TRBD1, the D call given in the table. The CDR3 is made up of 13 amino acids, end residues included. Germline CDR1 KGHDR, CDR2 SFDVKD. CDR3 sequence reads: CATSEQGKYEACS.

This chain links TRBV11-1 with TRBJ2-2, with D perhaps matching TRBD1 or TRBD2 (5 bases each). CDR3 size: 16 residues. Germline V gives CDR1 SGHAT, CDR2 FQDESV (reference sequence). V was pared by 2 bases and J by 4 bases, with 14 bases between. The CDR3 DNA reads TGTGCCAGCAGCTTATTGGCAGGGAGTCGCACCGGGGAGCTGTTTTTT. The encoded protein is CASSLLAGSRTGELFF.

The CDR3 bases are TGTGCCAGCAGTTACAGCTCTCTCAACTACGAGCAGTACTTC. It is translated as CASSYSSLNYEQYF. The chain uses TRBV6-2 or TRBV6-3 and TRBJ2-7; D unclear. This CDR3 is 14 amino acids long. The V end lost 2 bases, the J end lost 3 bases, and 11 bases lay between the germline ends. Germline CDR1 MNHEY, CDR2 SVGEGT.